This T cell receptor (beta chain) was captured by sequencing in a study of T-cell memory formation after mild COVID-19. Study conclusions and caveats: The pre-infection memory compartment contained some responding clones, suggesting cross-reactive memory joined. Clones contracting across day 15 to 85 had a balanced CD4/CD8 profile; later expanding clones leaned CD4+. Shrinking CD4+ clones resided mostly in CM and EM, and CD8+ ones in EMRA.

This CDR3 has 16 amino acids. From germline, CDR1 is LGHDT and CDR2 YNNKEL (reference sequence). Trimming took off 3 bases at V and 7 bases at J, with 21 bases between the two ends. About this clonotype: The antigen remains undetermined.

TCR alpha and TCR beta cDNA libraries carrying sample barcodes and UMIs came from 5'RACE with constant-segment primers. One entry per CDR3 protein, called by TCRdb with MiXCR from the 5' RACE reads. The repertoire consists of under 400,000 distinct CDR3 sequences, with more than 20% occurring once and the leading ten covering about an eighth. The sequencing input was PBMCs or a T cell subset sorted from them (not recorded which). This clonotype was obtained from an adult woman who had mild COVID-19 (a few samples of this study predate the infection). Cell type and time point are not known. The chain links TRBV3-1 to TRBJ1-2; D possibly corresponds to TRBD1 (5 bases). CDR3 nucleotides: TGTGCCAGCAGCCAGAACGGTGCAGGGAAAAGTTTTGGCTACACCTTC. Protein product: CASSQNGAGKSFGYTF.